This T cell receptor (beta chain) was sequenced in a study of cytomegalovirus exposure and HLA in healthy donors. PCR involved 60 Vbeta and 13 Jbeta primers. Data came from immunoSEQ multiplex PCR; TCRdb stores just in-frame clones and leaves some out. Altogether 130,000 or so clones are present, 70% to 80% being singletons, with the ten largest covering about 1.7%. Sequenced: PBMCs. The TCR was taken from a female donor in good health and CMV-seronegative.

DNA for the CDR3: TGTGCCAGCCTCGAGGGCTCTAAGGCTAACTATGGCTACACCTTC. It is translated as CASLEGSKANYGYTF. J is TRBJ1-2 and V is TRBV21-1. TRBV21-1 is a known pseudogene. CDR3 size: 15 residues.